Shown below are 20 T cell receptor beta chains from a single sample sequenced in a study of graft-versus-host responses after intestinal transplantation. Repertoires were generated with immunoSEQ multiplex PCR, while TCRdb's copy carries only in-frame clones and drops some. This sample has tens of thousands of clones; approximately 96% occur once, and the top ten carry about 0.54%. The antigens of these receptors remain unknown. The specimen comprised unstimulated CD8+ T cells sorted from spleen or lymph node cells, sampled before transplant. The receptors derive from a human donor who was the organ donor for an intestinal transplant.

A word on this clone: The same CDR3 also results from other DNA sequences found in this sample. V and J are TRBV27 and TRBJ1-5; D is perhaps TRBD1 (6 bases). CDR1 and CDR2 (germline): MNHEY, SMNVEV (reference sequence). CDR3 size: 13 residues. Trimming pared 3 bases from V and 3 bases from J, leaving 6 bases between. Here the CDR3 DNA reads TGTGCCAGCAGTTTGGGACACAATCAGCCCCAGCATTTT. Its protein is CASSLGHNQPQHF.

The V and J genes are TRBV5-4 and TRBJ2-5, with a tentative D call TRBD2 (6 bases). The J call is in doubt because the DNA end fits TRBJ2-7 better. Germline CDR1 is SGHNT and CDR2 is YYREEE (reference sequence). The CDR3 is 14 residues long. CDR3 in amino acids: CAFGSGGSSYEQYF. DNA of the CDR3: TGTGCCTTCGGAAGTGGGGGGAGCTCCTACGAGCAGTACTTC.

CDR3 in DNA: TGTGCCAGCAGCTTAGATGGGGGACAGGGCCACGAGCAGTACTTC. Protein sequence: CASSLDGGQGHEQYF. This rearrangement joins TRBV11-2 to TRBJ2-7, with TRBD1 matching 9 bases. This CDR3 is 15 amino acids long. The germline V gene has CDR1 SGHAT and CDR2 FQNNGV. V shed 0 bases and J 5 bases; nucleotides not matched to a gene: 5.

This rearrangement joins TRBV20-1 to TRBJ1-1; D may be TRBD1 (5 bases). The CDR3 runs to 11 residues. Per the germline V gene, CDR1 is DFQATT and CDR2 is SNEGSKA (reference sequence). V was trimmed by 6 bases and J by 7 bases, leaving 12 bases between them. In DNA, the CDR3 is TGCAGTGCCATCCGGGGCCTTGAAGCTTTCTTT. It yields the protein CSAIRGLEAFF.

Of note for this clone: Other DNA sequences from this sample encode an identical CDR3 as well. The rearrangement links TRBV10-2 to TRBJ2-7; D possibly corresponds to TRBD2 (6 bases). The germline V gene encodes CDR1 WSHSY and CDR2 SAAADI. Trimming took 7 bases from V and 5 from J, leaving 21 bases between them. The CDR3 is 15 residues long. Here the CDR3 reads CASTSKVGGSNEQYF. The CDR3 DNA reads TGCGCCAGCACCAGCAAGGTGGGGGGTAGCAACGAGCAGTACTTC.

The chain employs TRBV18 and TRBJ1-6, with no clear D. This CDR3 region has 16 residues. The germline V gene has CDR1 KGHSH and CDR2 LQKENI. V lost 0 bases, J lost 6 bases, and 12 bases lay in between. The CDR3: CASSPPGGYRNSPLHF. CDR3 DNA: TGTGCCAGCTCACCACCAGGAGGATATCGTAATTCACCCCTCCACTTT. Together with reference TRBV18 and TRBJ1-6, the CDR3 gives the full variable domain: NAGVMQNPRHLVRRRGQEARLRCSPMKGHSHVYWYRQLPEEGLKFMVYLQKENIIDESGMPKERFSAEFPKEGPSILRIQQVVRGDSAAYFCASSPPGGYRNSPLHFGNGTRLTVT.

The chain employs TRBV5-8 and TRBJ1-5; 7 bases match TRBD1. This CDR3 has 15 residues. Per germline, CDR1 SGHTS and CDR2 YDEGEE. V lost 4 bases to trimming and J lost 0 bases; unmatched junction nucleotides: 4. The CDR3 protein is CASSAGQASNQPQHF. As DNA, the CDR3 is TGTGCCAGCAGCGCCGGACAGGCTAGCAATCAGCCCCAGCATTTT.

This CDR3 reads CASSLTGNEQYF. The CDR3 region has the DNA TGTGCCAGCAGCTTAACAGGGAACGAGCAGTACTTC. The chain carries TRBV7-9 and TRBJ2-7; D is possibly TRBD1 (6 bases). Germline V lookup: CDR1 SEHNR, CDR2 FQNEAQ (reference sequence). With 2 bases removed from V and 5 bases from J, the gap between germline ends came to 7 bases. The CDR3 runs to 12 residues.

This chain uses TRBV30 with TRBJ1-5; D is unclear. V shed 2 bases and J shed 2 bases, with 7 bases lying between them. This CDR3 comprises 13 residues. CDR1 and CDR2 from the germline V gene are GTSNPN and SVGIG (reference sequence). The DNA for the CDR3 is TGTGCCTGGAGTTTGGAGGGCAATCAGCCCCAGCATTTT. Encoded protein: CAWSLEGNQPQHF.

V and J are TRBV29-1 and TRBJ2-7; a possible D gene is TRBD1 (5 bases). CDR1 and CDR2 from the germline V gene are SQVTM and ANQGSEA. Trimming stripped 4 bases from V and 5 bases from J, with 18 bases between. The CDR3 length is 14 residues. CDR3 sequence: CSVASAGLVDEQYF. The DNA of the CDR3 is TGCAGCGTTGCCTCGGCAGGGTTAGTTGACGAGCAGTACTTC.

This chain uses TRBV2 with TRBJ1-5; 9 bases line up with TRBD1. In germline, CDR1 is SNHLY, CDR2 FYNNEI. The V gene end was trimmed by 3 bases and the J gene end by 6 bases; junction bases not matched to a gene: 18. This CDR3 is 19 amino acids long. This CDR3 is CASSDLVGTGRLATQPQHF. CDR3 DNA sequence: TGTGCCAGCAGTGATTTGGTCGGGACAGGGAGGTTGGCAACTCAGCCCCAGCATTTT.

This chain uses TRBV4-3 with TRBJ2-7; 9 bases map to TRBD1. V was pared by 5 bases and J by 3 bases, with 8 bases of the junction left unmatched. This CDR3 contains 15 residues. From germline, CDR1 is LGHNA and CDR2 YSLEER. In DNA form, the CDR3 reads TGCGCCAGCAGCGAACTACAGGGGGCGGGCTACGAGCAGTACTTC. Its protein product is CASSELQGAGYEQYF.

This clone was recorded only once. V gene TRBV27 combines with J gene TRBJ2-3, with D tentatively TRBD1 or TRBD2 (5 bases each). Germline V CDR1 and CDR2: MNHEY, SMNVEV (reference sequence). This CDR3 has 16 amino acids. Trimming left V 4 bases short and J 2 bases short, with 16 bases between. The CDR3: CASSSRRDPYTDTQYF. The CDR3, as DNA: TGTGCCAGCAGTTCCCGCCGGGACCCCTACACAGATACGCAGTATTTT.

V usage is TRBV11-2 and J usage is TRBJ2-1; D not resolved. The V gene lost 2 bases and the J gene lost 0 bases, with 11 bases spanning the gap. Per the germline V gene, CDR1 is SGHAT and CDR2 is FQNNGV. This CDR3 spans 16 amino acids. The CDR3 loop is CASSLSSHISYNEQFF. Written as DNA, the CDR3 is TGTGCCAGCAGCTTATCTTCCCACATCTCCTACAATGAGCAGTTCTTC.

The chain couples TRBV2 to TRBJ2-7; perhaps D is TRBD1 or TRBD2 (5 bases each). V was trimmed by 11 bases and J by 2 bases, leaving 19 bases between them. The CDR3 covers 14 residues. Germline values: CDR1 SNHLY, CDR2 FYNNEI. The CDR3 coding sequence is TGTGCCTTGGGACCACCGATTCCTGCCTACGAGCAGTACTTC. As protein: CALGPPIPAYEQYF.

Written as DNA, the CDR3 is TGCGCCAGCAGCTTGTCAGGGGATCACACCGGGGAGCTGTTTTTT. This gives the protein CASSLSGDHTGELFF. This chain connects TRBV5-1 to TRBJ2-2; D perhaps matches TRBD1 (6 bases). V was pared by 1 base and J by 3 bases, with 10 bases between. The length of the CDR3 is 15 residues. Germline-derived CDR1 and CDR2 are SGHRS and YFSETQ.

This sequence joins TRBV21-1 and TRBJ2-5; the table calls TRBD2, which could not be checked here. Matching the DNA end better, TRBJ2-7 makes the J call doubtful. TRBV21-1 is a known pseudogene. The CDR3 is 16 residues long. This chain's CDR3 is CASSKSARGGGYEQYF. DNA of the CDR3: TGTGCCAGCAGCAAATCGGCGCGGGGGGGTGGATACGAGCAGTACTTC.

This chain uses TRBV7-2 with TRBJ2-5, with 11 bases identical to TRBD2. CDR3 length: 16 residues. Germline CDR1 reads SGHTA; CDR2 reads FQGNSA. V was pared by 5 bases and J by 4 bases, with 9 bases of the junction left unmatched. The CDR3 loop reads CASSHHSGGAGETQYF. DNA of the CDR3: TGTGCCAGCAGCCATCATAGCGGGGGGGCGGGAGAGACCCAGTACTTC. The whole variable domain, filled in from reference TRBV7-2 and TRBJ2-5, reads GAGVSQSPSNKVTEKGKDVELRCDPISGHTALYWYRQSLGQGLEFLIYFQGNSAPDKSGLPSDRFSAERTGGSVSTLTIQRTQQEDSAVYLCASSHHSGGAGETQYFGPGTRLLVL.

V usage is TRBV7-8 and J usage is TRBJ1-2; 7 nucleotides agree with TRBD1. Germline V gene sequence: CDR1 SGHVS, CDR2 FQNEAQ. After removal of 0 bases from V and 4 bases from J, the junction contained 8 bases not matched to a gene. The CDR3 loop spans 16 amino acids. CDR3 region: CASSLASGQLFYGYTF. The CDR3, as DNA: TGTGCCAGCAGCTTAGCGTCGGGACAGCTATTCTATGGCTACACCTTC.

The V and J genes are TRBV7-2 and TRBJ2-3; a weak D match, TRBD1 (5 bases). V was trimmed by 3 bases and J by 4 bases, leaving 11 bases between them. Germline V gives CDR1 SGHTA, CDR2 FQGNSA. The CDR3 is 14 residues long. CDR3 residues: CASSFRAGADTQYF. The CDR3 DNA follows: TGTGCCAGCAGCTTCAGGGCAGGCGCAGATACGCAGTATTTT. The full variable domain, with the rest looked up from reference TRBV7-2 and TRBJ2-3, is GAGVSQSPSNKVTEKGKDVELRCDPISGHTALYWYRQSLGQGLEFLIYFQGNSAPDKSGLPSDRFSAERTGGSVSTLTIQRTQQEDSAVYLCASSFRAGADTQYFGPGTRLTVL.